A selection of T cell receptor beta chains follows, all from one sample in a study of shared clonotypes between healthy human individuals. The method was immunoSEQ multiplex PCR; TCRdb's version includes in-frame clones alone and lacks a portion of them. The sample shows approximately 470,000 clones, around 73% of them seen only once. Material: PBMCs. All receptors come from a middle-aged woman in good health. Some clones in this sample may be carry-over from other donors' samples. The CDR3 runs from the conserved cysteine through the conserved F or W. The order of the fields is D gene, J gene, clone size, V gene, CDR3 DNA, CDR3 protein. D genes are given only for firm matches. Rows may omit the clone size; those that give it use once, few, many or a size class.

d_call: TRBD2
j_call: TRBJ2-7
clone_size: .
v_call: TRBV11-2
cdr3_nt: TGTGCCAGCAGCTTAGATCTCGCGGGGGGCAGCGAGCAGTACTTC
cdr3_aa: CASSLDLAGGSEQYF

d_call: .
j_call: TRBJ1-4
clone_size: .
v_call: TRBV7-2
cdr3_nt: TGTGCCAGCAGCTTAGATAACGGACCTAATGAAAAACTGTTTTTT
cdr3_aa: CASSLDNGPNEKLFF

d_call: .
j_call: TRBJ1-2
clone_size: .
v_call: TRBV6-5
cdr3_nt: TGTGCCAGCAGTTACTTCGGGACCTATGGCTACACCTTC
cdr3_aa: CASSYFGTYGYTF

d_call: TRBD1
j_call: TRBJ1-4
clone_size: .
v_call: TRBV5-1
cdr3_nt: TGCGCCAGCAGCCGATCGACAGGGGGAAGACTGTTTTTT
cdr3_aa: CASSRSTGGRLFF

d_call: TRBD2
j_call: TRBJ2-7
clone_size: .
v_call: TRBV20-1
cdr3_nt: TGCAGTGCCAACTCGGGGACTATTAAGTACTTC
cdr3_aa: CSANSGTIKYF

d_call: .
j_call: TRBJ2-7
clone_size: .
v_call: TRBV6-6
cdr3_nt: TGTGCCAGCAGTTACGCAACTAGGACAGAGCAGTACTTC
cdr3_aa: CASSYATRTEQYF

d_call: TRBD1
j_call: TRBJ2-5
clone_size: .
v_call: TRBV18
cdr3_nt: TGTGCCAGCTCACCATCGACAGGGATCGAGACCCAGTACTTC
cdr3_aa: CASSPSTGIETQYF

d_call: TRBD1
j_call: TRBJ1-4
clone_size: .
v_call: TRBV18
cdr3_nt: TGTGCCAGCTCACCATTAATGGTGGGACAGGGAGACGAAAAACTGTTTTTT
cdr3_aa: CASSPLMVGQGDEKLFF

d_call: .
j_call: TRBJ2-7
clone_size: .
v_call: TRBV5-6
cdr3_nt: TGTGCCAGCAGCCCAAGGCGAAGCTCCTACGAGCAGTACTTC
cdr3_aa: CASSPRRSSYEQYF

d_call: TRBD2
j_call: TRBJ2-5
clone_size: once
v_call: TRBV2
cdr3_nt: TGTGCCAGCTCTATTGGGACTAGCAGCCAACAAGAGACCCAGTACTTC
cdr3_aa: CASSIGTSSQQETQYF

d_call: .
j_call: TRBJ2-7
clone_size: once
v_call: TRBV21-1
cdr3_nt: TGTGCCAGCAGCAATTCCTCGTTCTCTACGGAACGCATCCAAGGAGCCCACGAGCAGTACTTC
cdr3_aa: CASSNSSFSTERIQGAHEQYF

d_call: TRBD1
j_call: TRBJ2-2
clone_size: .
v_call: TRBV28
cdr3_nt: TGTGCCAGCAGTTTACCCCAGGGGGCGAACACCGGGGAGCTGTTTTTT
cdr3_aa: CASSLPQGANTGELFF

d_call: .
j_call: TRBJ1-1
clone_size: .
v_call: TRBV6-8
cdr3_nt: TGTGCCAGCTCCTCAGCCGAGAACACTGAAGCTCTCTTT
cdr3_aa: CASSSAENTEALF

d_call: TRBD2
j_call: TRBJ2-5
clone_size: .
v_call: TRBV27
cdr3_nt: TGTGCCAGCAGTTTTGCGGGAGAGTATGAGACCCAGTACTTC
cdr3_aa: CASSFAGEYETQYF

d_call: .
j_call: TRBJ2-7
clone_size: .
v_call: TRBV9
cdr3_nt: TGTGCCAGCAGCGTAGGGGTAGGTCGAGGCGAGCAGTACTTC
cdr3_aa: CASSVGVGRGEQYF

d_call: .
j_call: TRBJ2-4
clone_size: .
v_call: TRBV6-1
cdr3_nt: TGTGCCAGCAAGCTGTCAGGGTCCGGGAACATTCAGTACTTC
cdr3_aa: CASKLSGSGNIQYF

d_call: .
j_call: TRBJ2-7
clone_size: once
v_call: TRBV20-1
cdr3_nt: TGCAGTGCGAACCCAAGGGTCGAGCAGTACTTC
cdr3_aa: CSANPRVEQYF

d_call: .
j_call: TRBJ1-3
clone_size: .
v_call: TRBV5-6
cdr3_nt: TGTGCCAGCAGCTGGGTGGGAAACACCATATATTTT
cdr3_aa: CASSWVGNTIYF

d_call: TRBD2
j_call: TRBJ2-3
clone_size: .
v_call: TRBV11-3
cdr3_nt: TGTGCCAGCAGCTTCCGACTAGCGGGAGTGCCAGATACGCAGTATTTT
cdr3_aa: CASSFRLAGVPDTQYF

d_call: .
j_call: TRBJ2-7
clone_size: .
v_call: TRBV19
cdr3_nt: TGTGCCAGTAGTCCATCCGGACTTGCCTACGAGCAGTACTTC
cdr3_aa: CASSPSGLAYEQYF

d_call: .
j_call: TRBJ1-2
clone_size: once
v_call: TRBV28
cdr3_nt: TGTGCCAGCACCCGGGGACTAGGGTGGGAAGGCTACACCTTC
cdr3_aa: CASTRGLGWEGYTF

d_call: .
j_call: TRBJ2-1
clone_size: .
v_call: TRBV4-2
cdr3_nt: TGTGCCAGCAGGGACGGGAGTACTGAGCAGTTCTTC
cdr3_aa: CASRDGSTEQFF

d_call: TRBD1
j_call: TRBJ2-3
clone_size: .
v_call: TRBV19
cdr3_nt: TGTGCCAGTAGCCGGGACAGGGTATCAGATACGCAGTATTTT
cdr3_aa: CASSRDRVSDTQYF

d_call: TRBD2
j_call: TRBJ2-7
clone_size: few
v_call: TRBV2
cdr3_nt: TGTGCCAGCAGGGGCCGACTAGCGGCCAGCTACGAGCAGTACTTC
cdr3_aa: CASRGRLAASYEQYF

d_call: .
j_call: TRBJ2-7
clone_size: many
v_call: TRBV29-1
cdr3_nt: TGCAGCGTTCTCAAGGATCAGGGGAGCTACGAGCAGTACTTC
cdr3_aa: CSVLKDQGSYEQYF

d_call: .
j_call: TRBJ1-1
clone_size: .
v_call: TRBV28
cdr3_nt: TGTGCCAGCAGTTTCCCATGGAACACTGAAGCTTTCTTT
cdr3_aa: CASSFPWNTEAFF

d_call: .
j_call: TRBJ2-2
clone_size: .
v_call: TRBV10-3
cdr3_nt: TGTGCCATCAAGGGACACCTCACCGGGGAGCTGTTTTTT
cdr3_aa: CAIKGHLTGELFF

d_call: .
j_call: TRBJ1-2
clone_size: few
v_call: TRBV28
cdr3_nt: TGTGCCAGCAGTTCCCGGGGAGCTAACTATGGCTACACCTTC
cdr3_aa: CASSSRGANYGYTF

d_call: TRBD1
j_call: TRBJ2-2
clone_size: .
v_call: TRBV7-2
cdr3_nt: TGTGCCAGCAGCCTAAGACAGGGGGCAGGCACCGGGGAGCTGTTTTTT
cdr3_aa: CASSLRQGAGTGELFF

d_call: .
j_call: TRBJ1-5
clone_size: .
v_call: TRBV30
cdr3_nt: TGTGCCTGGAGTGTAGGAGGGGCTTGGGGGCCCCAGCATTTT
cdr3_aa: CAWSVGGAWGPQHF

d_call: TRBD1
j_call: TRBJ1-4
clone_size: .
v_call: TRBV28
cdr3_nt: TGTGCCAGCACCAGGGGGCCCTTGGCTAATGAAAAACTGTTTTTT
cdr3_aa: CASTRGPLANEKLFF

d_call: TRBD2
j_call: TRBJ2-3
clone_size: .
v_call: TRBV9
cdr3_nt: TGTGCCAGCAGCTCCCGGACTAGCGGCACAGATACGCAGTATTTT
cdr3_aa: CASSSRTSGTDTQYF

d_call: .
j_call: TRBJ2-1
clone_size: .
v_call: TRBV7-9
cdr3_nt: TGTGCCAGCAGCTTAGAATACTCCTACAATGAGCAGTTCTTC
cdr3_aa: CASSLEYSYNEQFF

d_call: .
j_call: TRBJ1-5
clone_size: .
v_call: TRBV18
cdr3_nt: TGTGCCAGCTCACTTAACCAGGGAAGCAATCAGCCCCAGCATTTT
cdr3_aa: CASSLNQGSNQPQHF

d_call: .
j_call: TRBJ2-2
clone_size: .
v_call: TRBV4-1
cdr3_nt: TGCGCCAGCAGCCACTATAACGGGGAGCTGTTTTTT
cdr3_aa: CASSHYNGELFF

d_call: .
j_call: TRBJ1-2
clone_size: .
v_call: TRBV6-1
cdr3_nt: TGTGCCAGCAGTACGAACTCAGCTAACTATGGCTACACCTTC
cdr3_aa: CASSTNSANYGYTF

d_call: .
j_call: TRBJ2-7
clone_size: .
v_call: TRBV5-1
cdr3_nt: TGCGCCAGCAGCCGGGGTATCGGGTACGAGCAGTACTTC
cdr3_aa: CASSRGIGYEQYF

d_call: .
j_call: TRBJ2-5
clone_size: .
v_call: TRBV7-9
cdr3_nt: TGTGCCAGCGGCCCTAAGGACGATTCGGAGACCCAGTACTTC
cdr3_aa: CASGPKDDSETQYF

d_call: .
j_call: TRBJ1-2
clone_size: .
v_call: TRBV19
cdr3_nt: TGTGCCACCGGTCTGGCAGATTACTATGGCTACACCTTC
cdr3_aa: CATGLADYYGYTF

d_call: .
j_call: TRBJ2-3
clone_size: .
v_call: TRBV4-3
cdr3_nt: TGCGCCAGCAGCCAAAACCCAGCTAGCACAGATACGCAGTATTTT
cdr3_aa: CASSQNPASTDTQYF

d_call: TRBD2
j_call: TRBJ2-7
clone_size: .
v_call: TRBV7-2
cdr3_nt: TGTGCCAGCAGCACGGGACTAGCGGGAGTTCTATACTTC
cdr3_aa: CASSTGLAGVLYF